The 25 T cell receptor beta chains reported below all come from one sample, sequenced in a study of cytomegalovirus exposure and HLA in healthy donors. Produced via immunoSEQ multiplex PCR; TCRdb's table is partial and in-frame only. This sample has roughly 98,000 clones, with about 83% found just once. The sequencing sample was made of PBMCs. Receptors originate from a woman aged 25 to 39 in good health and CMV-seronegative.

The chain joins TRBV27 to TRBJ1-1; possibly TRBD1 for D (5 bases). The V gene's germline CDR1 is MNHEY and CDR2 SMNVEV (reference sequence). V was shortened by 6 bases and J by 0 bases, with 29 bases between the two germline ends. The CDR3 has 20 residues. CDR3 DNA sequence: TGTGCCAGCAGGCTGGGCCGAGGGAGGGACCCCCGGCAGATGAACACTGAAGCTTTCTTT. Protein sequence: CASRLGRGRDPRQMNTEAFF.

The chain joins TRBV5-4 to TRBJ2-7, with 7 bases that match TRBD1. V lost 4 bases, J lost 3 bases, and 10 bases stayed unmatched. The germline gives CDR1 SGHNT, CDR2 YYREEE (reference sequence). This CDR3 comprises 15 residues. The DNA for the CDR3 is TGTGCCAGCAGCAAAAACAGGGACAGTGTCTACGAGCAGTACTTC. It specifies CASSKNRDSVYEQYF.

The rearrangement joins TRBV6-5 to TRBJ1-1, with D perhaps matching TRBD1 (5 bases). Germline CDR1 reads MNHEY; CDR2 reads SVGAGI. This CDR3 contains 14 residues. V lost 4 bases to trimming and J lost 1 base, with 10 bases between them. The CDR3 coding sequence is TGTGCCAGCAGTTTCCTCAGGGAGAACACTGAAGCTTTCTTT. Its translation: CASSFLRENTEAFF.

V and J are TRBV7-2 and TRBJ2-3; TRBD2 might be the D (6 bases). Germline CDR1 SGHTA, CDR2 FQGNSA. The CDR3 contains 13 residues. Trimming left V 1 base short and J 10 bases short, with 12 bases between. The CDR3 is CASSLEGGRSQYF. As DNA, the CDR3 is TGTGCCAGCAGCTTAGAGGGAGGCCGTTCGCAGTATTTT.

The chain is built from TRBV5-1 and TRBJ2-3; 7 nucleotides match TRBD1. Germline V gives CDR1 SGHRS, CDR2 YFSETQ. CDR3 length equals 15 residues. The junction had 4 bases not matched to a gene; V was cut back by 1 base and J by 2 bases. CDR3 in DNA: TGCGCCAGCAGCTTGAGAGGGACAGACACAGATACGCAGTATTTT. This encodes CASSLRGTDTDTQYF.

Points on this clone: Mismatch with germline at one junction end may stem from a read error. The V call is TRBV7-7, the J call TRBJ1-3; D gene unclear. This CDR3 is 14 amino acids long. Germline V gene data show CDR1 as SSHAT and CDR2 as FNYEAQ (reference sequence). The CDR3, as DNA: TGTGCTAGCAGCTTTGAAAGAGGTGGAAACACCATATATTTT. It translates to CASSFERGGNTIYF.

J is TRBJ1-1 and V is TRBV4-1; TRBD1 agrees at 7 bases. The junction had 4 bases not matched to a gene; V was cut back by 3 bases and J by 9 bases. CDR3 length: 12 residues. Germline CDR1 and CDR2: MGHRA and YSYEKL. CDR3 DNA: TGCGCCAGCAGCCAGTTGGGACAGCAAGCTTTCTTT. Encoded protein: CASSQLGQQAFF.

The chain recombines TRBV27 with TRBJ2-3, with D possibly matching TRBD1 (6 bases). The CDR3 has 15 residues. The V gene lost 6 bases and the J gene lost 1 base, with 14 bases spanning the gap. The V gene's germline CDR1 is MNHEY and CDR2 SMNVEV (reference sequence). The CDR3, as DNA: TGTGCCAGCAGCCAACAGGGCAGGGGCACAGATACGCAGTATTTT. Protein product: CASSQQGRGTDTQYF.

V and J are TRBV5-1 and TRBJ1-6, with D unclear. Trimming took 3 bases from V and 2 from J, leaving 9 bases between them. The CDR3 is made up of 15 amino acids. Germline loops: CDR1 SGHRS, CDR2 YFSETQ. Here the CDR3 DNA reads TGCGCCAGCAGCTCCAGGAGGACCTATAATTCACCCCTCCACTTT. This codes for CASSSRRTYNSPLHF. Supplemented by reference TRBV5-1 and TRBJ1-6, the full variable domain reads KAGVTQTPRYLIKTRGQQVTLSCSPISGHRSVSWYQQTPGQGLQFLFEYFSETQRNKGNFPGRFSGRQFSNSRSEMNVSTLELGDSALYLCASSSRRTYNSPLHFGNGTRLTVT.

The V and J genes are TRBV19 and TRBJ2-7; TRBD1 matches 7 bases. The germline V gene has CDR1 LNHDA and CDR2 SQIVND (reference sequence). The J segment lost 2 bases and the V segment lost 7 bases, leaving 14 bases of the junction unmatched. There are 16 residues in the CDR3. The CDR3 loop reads CASKARNRGTAYEQYF. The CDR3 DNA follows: TGTGCCAGTAAGGCGCGAAACAGGGGTACGGCCTACGAGCAGTACTTC.

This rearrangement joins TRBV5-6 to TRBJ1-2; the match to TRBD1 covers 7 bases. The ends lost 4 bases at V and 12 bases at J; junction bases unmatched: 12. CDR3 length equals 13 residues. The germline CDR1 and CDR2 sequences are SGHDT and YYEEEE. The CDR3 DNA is TGTGCCAGCAGCATCTACAGCAGGGGGTCCGACACCTTC. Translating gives CASSIYSRGSDTF.

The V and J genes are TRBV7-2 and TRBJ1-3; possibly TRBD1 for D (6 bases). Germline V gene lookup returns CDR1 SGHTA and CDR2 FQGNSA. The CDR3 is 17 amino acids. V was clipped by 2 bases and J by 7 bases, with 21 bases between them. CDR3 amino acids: CASSLYRGQTGWNTIYF. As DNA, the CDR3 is TGTGCCAGCAGCTTATACAGAGGACAGACAGGTTGGAACACCATATATTTT.

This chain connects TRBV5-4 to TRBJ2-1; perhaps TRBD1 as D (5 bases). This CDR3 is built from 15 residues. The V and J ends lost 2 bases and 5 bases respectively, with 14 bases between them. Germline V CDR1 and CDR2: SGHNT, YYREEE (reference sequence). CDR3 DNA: TGTGCCAGCAGCTTTGGGGATACAGGAAACAATGAGCAGTTCTTC. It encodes CASSFGDTGNNEQFF.

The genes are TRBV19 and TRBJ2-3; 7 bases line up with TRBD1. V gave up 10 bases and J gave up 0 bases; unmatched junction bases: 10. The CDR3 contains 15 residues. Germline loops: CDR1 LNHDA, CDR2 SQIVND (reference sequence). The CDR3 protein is CATRPKGQSTDTQYF. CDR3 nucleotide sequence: TGTGCCACCAGACCTAAGGGACAGAGCACAGATACGCAGTATTTT.

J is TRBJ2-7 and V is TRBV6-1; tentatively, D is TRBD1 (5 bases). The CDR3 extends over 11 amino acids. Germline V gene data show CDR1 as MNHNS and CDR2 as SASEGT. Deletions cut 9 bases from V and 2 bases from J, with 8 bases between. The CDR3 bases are TGTGCCAGTGACAGAGCCTACGAGCAGTACTTC. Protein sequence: CASDRAYEQYF.

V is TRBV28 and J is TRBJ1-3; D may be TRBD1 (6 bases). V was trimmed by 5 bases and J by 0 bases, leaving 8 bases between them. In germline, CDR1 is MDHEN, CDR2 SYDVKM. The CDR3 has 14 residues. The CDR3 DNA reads TGTGCCAGCAGTGGACAGTTCTCTGGAAACACCATATATTTT. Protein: CASSGQFSGNTIYF.

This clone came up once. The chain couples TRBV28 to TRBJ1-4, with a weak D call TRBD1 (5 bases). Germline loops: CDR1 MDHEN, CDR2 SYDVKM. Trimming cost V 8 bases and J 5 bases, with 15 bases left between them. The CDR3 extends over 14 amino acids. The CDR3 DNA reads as TGTGCCAGCTGCGGGGCGGGAAACAATGAAAAACTGTTTTTT. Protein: CASCGAGNNEKLFF.

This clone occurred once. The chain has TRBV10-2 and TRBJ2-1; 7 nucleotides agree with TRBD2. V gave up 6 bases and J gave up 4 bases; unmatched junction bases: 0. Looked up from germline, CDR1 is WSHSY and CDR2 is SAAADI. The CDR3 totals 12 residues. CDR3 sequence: CASRGGYNEQFF. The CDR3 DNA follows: TGCGCCAGCAGGGGAGGGTACAATGAGCAGTTCTTC.

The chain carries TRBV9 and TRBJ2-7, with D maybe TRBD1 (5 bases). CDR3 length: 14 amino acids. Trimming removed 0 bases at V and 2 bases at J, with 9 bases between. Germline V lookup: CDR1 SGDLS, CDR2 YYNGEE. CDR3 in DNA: TGTGCCAGCAGCGTAGGTATAGGGGCCTACGAGCAGTACTTC. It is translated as CASSVGIGAYEQYF.

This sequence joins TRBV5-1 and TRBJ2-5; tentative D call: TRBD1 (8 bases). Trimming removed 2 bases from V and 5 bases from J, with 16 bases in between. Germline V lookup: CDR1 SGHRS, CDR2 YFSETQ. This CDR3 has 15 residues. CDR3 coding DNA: TGCGCCAGCAGCTTCCCGACAGGGGAGGGGGAGACCCAGTACTTC. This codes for CASSFPTGEGETQYF. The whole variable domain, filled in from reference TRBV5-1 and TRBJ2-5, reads KAGVTQTPRYLIKTRGQQVTLSCSPISGHRSVSWYQQTPGQGLQFLFEYFSETQRNKGNFPGRFSGRQFSNSRSEMNVSTLELGDSALYLCASSFPTGEGETQYFGPGTRLLVL.

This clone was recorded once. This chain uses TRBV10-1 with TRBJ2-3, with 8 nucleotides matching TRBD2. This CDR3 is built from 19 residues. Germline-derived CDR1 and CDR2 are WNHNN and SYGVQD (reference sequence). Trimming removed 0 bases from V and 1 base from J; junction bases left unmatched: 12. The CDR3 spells CASSESGGAGGLGTDTQYF. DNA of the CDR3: TGCGCCAGCAGTGAGTCGGGGGGCGCGGGAGGATTGGGCACAGATACGCAGTATTTT.

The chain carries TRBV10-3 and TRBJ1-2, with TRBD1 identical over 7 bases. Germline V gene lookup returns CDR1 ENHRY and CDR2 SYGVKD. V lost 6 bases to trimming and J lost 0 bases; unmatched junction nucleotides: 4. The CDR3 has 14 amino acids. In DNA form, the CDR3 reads TGTGCCATCAGATGGGACAGACCTAACTATGGCTACACCTTC. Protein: CAIRWDRPNYGYTF.

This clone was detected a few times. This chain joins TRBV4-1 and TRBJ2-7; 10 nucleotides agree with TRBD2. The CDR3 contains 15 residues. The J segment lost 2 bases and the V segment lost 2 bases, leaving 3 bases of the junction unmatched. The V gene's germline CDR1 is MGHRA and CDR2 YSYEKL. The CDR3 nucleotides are TGCGCCAGCAGCCAATATAGCGGGAGGCCCTACGAGCAGTACTTC. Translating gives CASSQYSGRPYEQYF.

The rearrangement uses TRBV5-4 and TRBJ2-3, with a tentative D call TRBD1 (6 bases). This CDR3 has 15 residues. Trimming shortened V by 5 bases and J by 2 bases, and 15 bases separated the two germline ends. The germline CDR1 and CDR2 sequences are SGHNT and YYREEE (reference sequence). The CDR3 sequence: CASRQTGPLTDTQYF. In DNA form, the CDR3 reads TGTGCCAGCAGGCAAACAGGGCCACTCACAGATACGCAGTATTTT.

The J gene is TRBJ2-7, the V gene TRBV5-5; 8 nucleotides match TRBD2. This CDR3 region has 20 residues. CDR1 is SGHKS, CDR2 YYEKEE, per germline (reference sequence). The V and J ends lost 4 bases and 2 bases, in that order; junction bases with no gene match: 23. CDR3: CASSLFVLASGRRDTYEQYF. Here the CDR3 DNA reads TGTGCCAGCAGCCTTTTCGTTCTGGCTAGCGGGCGCCGCGATACCTACGAGCAGTACTTC.